A single sample gave rise to the 30 T cell receptor beta chains below, sequenced in a study of T cell responses to AZD1222 COVID-19 vaccine. Profiled with immunoSEQ multiplex PCR; TCRdb holds only in-frame clones, not every one. There are approximately 140,000 clones in the sample; around 94% occur only once, and about a tenth lies in the top ten. Material: peripheral blood, obtained 28 days after the second AZD1222 dose. Receptors originate from an adult who received the AZD1222 COVID-19 vaccine.

The gene calls are TRBV4-3 and TRBJ1-3; 7 positions match TRBD1. CDR1 is LGHNA, CDR2 YSLEER, per germline. The CDR3 extends over 15 amino acids. V lost 4 bases, J lost 0 bases, and 3 bases stayed unmatched. This CDR3 reads CASSRDRVSGNTIYF. The DNA of the CDR3 is TGCGCCAGCAGCCGTGACAGGGTCTCTGGAAACACCATATATTTT.

J is TRBJ2-2 and V is TRBV7-6, with a possible D match to TRBD1 (6 bases). Trimming pared 5 bases from V and 3 bases from J, leaving 13 bases between. Germline-derived CDR1 and CDR2 are SGHVS and FNYEAQ. The CDR3 contains 15 residues. The CDR3 DNA sequence: TGTGCCAGCAGCCCGCGGACAGACTACACCGGGGAGCTGTTTTTT. Translation: CASSPRTDYTGELFF.

V and J are TRBV6-5 and TRBJ1-1, with D unresolved. CDR1 and CDR2 from the germline V gene are MNHEY and SVGAGI. The CDR3 contains 13 residues. V lost 8 bases and J lost 1, with 11 bases in between. CDR3 protein: CASRDTGNTEAFF. CDR3 DNA sequence: TGTGCCAGCCGAGACACTGGGAACACTGAAGCTTTCTTT.

The chain recombines TRBV2 with TRBJ1-2, with TRBD1 as a possible D gene (5 bases). The CDR3 is 14 residues long. Germline V CDR1 and CDR2: SNHLY, FYNNEI. V was cut by 6 bases and J by 6 bases, with 17 bases left in between. The DNA for the CDR3 is TGTGCCAGCAGGCGAGGTGGAGGGACGGATGGCTACACCTTC. It is translated as CASRRGGGTDGYTF.

The gene calls are TRBV7-9 and TRBJ1-1; tentatively, D is TRBD1 (5 bases). Germline V lookup: CDR1 SEHNR, CDR2 FQNEAQ (reference sequence). The CDR3 totals 13 residues. V was shortened by 8 bases and J by 0 bases, with 10 bases between the two germline ends. The CDR3 bases are TGTGCCAGCGGGGGGACTGTGAACACTGAAGCTTTCTTT. Amino acids: CASGGTVNTEAFF.

As DNA, the CDR3 is TGTGCCTGGAGTGTACAAGGGGACGGGGAGCTGTTTTTT. Residues: CAWSVQGDGELFF. The chain carries TRBV30 and TRBJ2-2, with D perhaps TRBD1 (5 bases). Germline V gene lookup returns CDR1 GTSNPN and CDR2 SVGIG (reference sequence). V was pared by 0 bases and J by 7 bases, with 9 bases between. This CDR3 comprises 13 residues.

This rearrangement joins TRBV9 to TRBJ2-2; 7 bases are shared with TRBD1. The V gene end was trimmed by 6 bases and the J gene end by 4 bases; junction bases not matched to a gene: 9. The CDR3 has 15 amino acids. Looked up from germline, CDR1 is SGDLS and CDR2 is YYNGEE. The DNA of the CDR3 is TGTGCCAGCACCATAACAGGGGTGGGCACCGGGGAGCTGTTTTTT. Translation gives CASTITGVGTGELFF.

The chain joins TRBV5-1 to TRBJ1-1; D is undetermined. Trimming removed 4 bases at V and 0 bases at J, with 7 bases between. The CDR3 totals 13 residues. Germline CDR1 is SGHRS and CDR2 is YFSETQ. CDR3 in DNA: TGCGCCAGCAGCGTCGCGATGAACACTGAAGCTTTCTTT. Its translation is CASSVAMNTEAFF.

J is TRBJ2-1 and V is TRBV6-5; D gene unclear. Germline V lookup: CDR1 MNHEY, CDR2 SVGAGI. With 2 bases removed from V and 4 bases from J, the gap between germline ends came to 6 bases. The CDR3 covers 13 residues. CDR3 protein: CASSYTKYNEQFF. The DNA of the CDR3 is TGTGCCAGCAGTTACACCAAGTACAATGAGCAGTTCTTC.

Points on this clone: At the DNA level, this CDR3 is encoded by other sequences in the same sample as well. The rearrangement links TRBV4-1 to TRBJ1-2, with 8 bases fitting TRBD1. The junction had 8 bases not matched to a gene; V was cut back by 3 bases and J by 8 bases. Germline values: CDR1 MGHRA, CDR2 YSYEKL. CDR3 length: 14 amino acids. CDR3 sequence: CASSQDRTGSGYTF. In DNA, the CDR3 is TGCGCCAGCAGCCAGGACCGGACAGGGAGCGGCTACACCTTC.

The chain employs TRBV27 and TRBJ2-3; either TRBD1 or TRBD2 may fit D (6 bases each). The CDR3 sequence is 17 residues long. Germline V lookup: CDR1 MNHEY, CDR2 SMNVEV (reference sequence). Trimming removed 2 bases at V and 4 bases at J, with 19 bases between. The CDR3 is CASSLTAYGGLADTQYF. The CDR3 nucleotides read TGTGCCAGCAGTTTAACAGCTTACGGGGGCCTTGCAGATACGCAGTATTTT.

The rearrangement joins TRBV5-4 to TRBJ2-2; D is possibly TRBD2 (5 bases). CDR3 length equals 17 residues. Germline CDR1 reads SGHNT; CDR2 reads YYREEE (reference sequence). Trimming shortened V by 6 bases and J by 0 bases, and 18 bases separated the two germline ends. CDR3 in DNA: TGTGCCAGCACCACCGGGAACCGCTTCTCGAACACCGGGGAGCTGTTTTTT. Residues: CASTTGNRFSNTGELFF.

V gene TRBV4-2 combines with J gene TRBJ2-1, with 12 bases identical to TRBD2. CDR1 is LGHNA and CDR2 is YNFKEQ in the germline V gene. The ends lost 1 base at V and 5 bases at J; junction bases unmatched: 0. This CDR3 contains 15 residues. The CDR3 bases are TGTGCCAGCAGCCAAGGGACTAGCGGGAACAATGAGCAGTTCTTC. Translating it yields CASSQGTSGNNEQFF.

The gene calls are TRBV11-3 and TRBJ2-3; no definite D call. Germline CDR1 and CDR2: SGHNT and YENEEA. This CDR3 region has 15 residues. V lost 5 bases, J lost 0 bases, and 12 bases lay in between. This chain's CDR3 is CASSGGASSTDTQYF. The CDR3 DNA reads as TGTGCCAGCAGCGGTGGAGCGTCTAGCACAGATACGCAGTATTTT.

The CDR3 DNA is TGTGCCAGCTCACCACCGACAGACAGGGGTAATGGCTACACCTTC. It encodes CASSPPTDRGNGYTF. The gene calls are TRBV18 and TRBJ1-2; 8 nucleotides match TRBD1. This CDR3 region has 15 residues. J gave up 6 bases and V 0 bases, and 6 bases lay outside the gene matches. CDR1 KGHSH and CDR2 LQKENI come from the germline V gene.

The gene calls are TRBV18 and TRBJ2-1; no clear D gene. Germline V gives CDR1 KGHSH, CDR2 LQKENI. The CDR3 totals 15 residues. The ends were cut back, 3 bases at V and 3 bases at J, with 12 bases in the middle. Here the CDR3 DNA reads TGTGCCAGCTCACCGAGCATCGGGCTCTACAATGAGCAGTTCTTC. Translation: CASSPSIGLYNEQFF.

This clone was seen a handful of times. The chain uses TRBV29-1 and TRBJ1-2, with D possibly being TRBD1 (6 bases). Germline V gene lookup returns CDR1 SQVTM and CDR2 ANQGSEA. The CDR3 runs 11 residues. Trimming shortened V by 7 bases and J by 6 bases, and 12 bases separated the two germline ends. For the CDR3, the DNA is TGCAGCGGAATTACAGGGCATGGCTACACCTTC. Protein product: CSGITGHGYTF.

This rearrangement joins TRBV7-6 to TRBJ1-3; no clear D. Germline CDR1 is SGHVS and CDR2 is FNYEAQ. V lost 6 bases to trimming and J lost 4 bases, with 13 bases between them. The CDR3 runs 14 residues. The CDR3 DNA follows: TGTGCCAGCAGGGGAACAGAATCCGGAAACACCATATATTTT. Translation: CASRGTESGNTIYF.

The rearrangement links TRBV6-5 to TRBJ2-2; tentatively, D is TRBD1 (6 bases). Germline V gene lookup returns CDR1 MNHEY and CDR2 SVGAGI. Trimming left V 5 bases short and J 2 bases short, with 12 bases between. The CDR3 spans 15 residues. CDR3 residues: CASSTRGINTGELFF. DNA of the CDR3: TGTGCCAGCAGTACGAGGGGGATAAACACCGGGGAGCTGTTTTTT.

The chain couples TRBV14 to TRBJ1-2; D is uncertain. CDR3 size: 15 residues. V dropped 1 base and J dropped 4 bases, with 13 bases sitting between them. Germline lookup yields CDR1 SGHDN and CDR2 FVKESK. The CDR3 DNA reads TGTGCCAGCAGCCAAGGGGTCAGCCGCCTCTATGGCTACACCTTC. It yields the protein CASSQGVSRLYGYTF.

This rearrangement joins TRBV28 to TRBJ1-2, with TRBD1 matching over 8 bases. V lost 3 bases, J lost 6 bases, and 9 bases stayed unmatched. The germline gives CDR1 MDHEN, CDR2 SYDVKM. This CDR3 is 15 amino acids long. The CDR3 is CASSLAGTGTNGYTF. CDR3 sequence (DNA): TGTGCCAGCAGTTTGGCCGGGACAGGTACGAATGGCTACACCTTC.

This rearrangement joins TRBV7-9 to TRBJ1-3; D might be TRBD1 (6 bases). Germline V lookup: CDR1 SEHNR, CDR2 FQNEAQ (reference sequence). The CDR3 is 14 residues long. Trimming pared 4 bases from V and 2 bases from J, leaving 9 bases between. The DNA of the CDR3 is TGTGCCAGCAGCTCACGGACAGCTGGAAACACCATATATTTT. This codes for CASSSRTAGNTIYF.

A word on this clone: Mismatch with germline at one junction end may stem from a read error. This rearrangement joins TRBV6-5 to TRBJ1-2; D not certain. In germline, CDR1 is MNHEY, CDR2 SVGAGI. The CDR3 covers 13 residues. CDR3 nucleotide sequence: TGTGCCAGCAGCTACTCAGGATTTGATGGCTACACCTTC. Translated, it gives CASSYSGFDGYTF.

The chain carries TRBV9 and TRBJ2-1; D might be TRBD1 (5 bases). Germline V gives CDR1 SGDLS, CDR2 YYNGEE. The CDR3 runs to 15 residues. The V end lost 0 bases, the J end lost 2 bases, and 9 bases lay between the germline ends. For the CDR3, the DNA is TGTGCCAGCAGCGTAGAGGGGTATCCCTACAATGAGCAGTTCTTC. Its protein product is CASSVEGYPYNEQFF.

The gene calls are TRBV10-3 and TRBJ1-6, with D uncertain. Germline loops: CDR1 ENHRY, CDR2 SYGVKD. The V end was cut by 5 bases, the J end by 2 bases, with 10 bases between. This CDR3 is 15 amino acids long. CDR3 in amino acids: CAISISEPYNSPLHF. The CDR3 DNA reads TGTGCCATCAGTATATCGGAACCCTATAATTCACCCCTCCACTTT.

This clone appeared a few times. V is TRBV29-1 and J is TRBJ1-2; D gene unclear. The germline V and J ends were trimmed by 0 bases and 6 bases, with 11 bases remaining between them. Per germline, CDR1 SQVTM and CDR2 ANQGSEA. The CDR3 extends over 13 amino acids. DNA for the CDR3: TGCAGCGTTGAAGATTACGGACGGAATGGCTACACCTTC. Residues: CSVEDYGRNGYTF. Supplemented by reference TRBV29-1 and TRBJ1-2, the full variable domain reads SAVISQKPSRDICQRGTSLTIQCQVDSQVTMMFWYRQQPGQSLTLIATANQGSEATYESGFVIDKFPISRPNLTFSTLTVSNMSPEDSSIYLCSVEDYGRNGYTFGSGTRLTVV.

This chain uses TRBV19 with TRBJ2-2; no reliable D call. This CDR3 spans 11 amino acids. The V end lost 5 bases, the J end lost 5 bases, and 3 bases lay between the germline ends. CDR1 is LNHDA and CDR2 is SQIVND in the germline V gene (reference sequence). The CDR3 DNA reads TGTGCCAGTAGTCAAACCGGGGAGCTGTTTTTT. This encodes CASSQTGELFF.

V usage is TRBV10-3 and J usage is TRBJ1-5; D might be TRBD1 (6 bases). There are 12 residues in the CDR3. The germline V gene has CDR1 ENHRY and CDR2 SYGVKD. CDR3 in DNA: TGTGCATGCAGGGGCGAACAACAGCCCCAGCATTTT. It encodes CACRGEQQPQHF.

This sequence joins TRBV27 and TRBJ2-2, with a possible D match to TRBD2 (5 bases). The V gene lost 3 bases and the J gene lost 3 bases, with 11 bases spanning the gap. The germline V gene encodes CDR1 MNHEY and CDR2 SMNVEV (reference sequence). CDR3 length equals 15 residues. The CDR3 coding sequence is TGTGCCAGCAGTTTCCGAGGGATGGACACCGGGGAGCTGTTTTTT. Translating it yields CASSFRGMDTGELFF.

This clone has a handful of counts. DNA of the CDR3: TGTGCCAGTAGTATAAGCAGGGGACGAGATACGCAGTATTTT. This encodes CASSISRGRDTQYF. The chain has TRBV19 and TRBJ2-3, with D maybe TRBD1 (6 bases). The V and J ends lost 2 bases and 5 bases respectively, with 11 bases between them. Germline V CDR1 and CDR2: LNHDA, SQIVND (reference sequence). The CDR3 consists of 14 residues.